The next 31 T cell receptor beta chains were all read from a single sample in a study of vaccination and CD4 T cells after COVID-19. These receptors have no known antigen. Scientists ran DNA taken from cultured CD4+ T cells through the Oncomine TCR Beta short-read assay for sequencing. One entry per CDR3 protein results from TCRdb running MiXCR on the PCR reads. The sample contains about 5,000 distinct CDR3 sequences, roughly 60% of which appear only once. This sample's treatment: roughly 10-day PBMC culture with coronavirus spike peptide pools or control peptides (ViraFEST assay). Samples of CD4+ T cells were obtained from the unexposed donor before the COVID-19 pandemic (2011-2018). Input material: CD4+ T cells from blood, cultured in vitro. The receptors originated from a human donor in good health.

The chain combines TRBV19 with TRBJ1-5; TRBD1 might be the D (5 bases). The CDR3 extends over 14 amino acids. V was clipped by 4 bases and J by 5 bases, with 12 bases between them. Germline CDR1 is LNHDA and CDR2 is SQIVND (reference sequence). CDR3 sequence reads: CASSTRDGDQPQHF. The DNA of the CDR3 is TGTGCCAGTAGTACCAGGGATGGGGATCAGCCCCAGCATTTT.

This clonotype turned up a few times. V and J are TRBV27 and TRBJ1-5, with a possible D match to TRBD1 (5 bases). From germline, CDR1 is MNHEY and CDR2 SMNVEV (reference sequence). V dropped 4 bases and J dropped 9 bases, with 25 bases sitting between them. The CDR3 is 17 amino acids. DNA for the CDR3: TGTGCCAGCAGTTCCTATCTACGTGGCAGGGAGCAAGGGCCCCAGCATTTT. This encodes CASSSYLRGREQGPQHF.

The chain links TRBV6-1 to TRBJ2-3, with D tentatively TRBD1 (7 bases). V dropped 6 bases and J dropped 6 bases, with 10 bases sitting between them. CDR1 and CDR2 from the germline V gene are MNHNS and SASEGT. The CDR3 is made up of 12 amino acids. In nucleotides, the CDR3 is TGTGCCAGCAGGTCAGGGGGGGATACGCAGTATTTT. This translates into CASRSGGDTQYF.

This clonotype has more than one count but fewer than ten. The chain recombines TRBV7-6 with TRBJ2-3; 7 nucleotides agree with TRBD2. This CDR3 spans 12 amino acids. Germline V CDR1 and CDR2: SGHVS, FNYEAQ. V dropped 7 bases and J dropped 7; count of bases not matched to a gene: 5. The CDR3 sequence: CASNPGGYTQYF. The CDR3 bases are TGTGCCAGCAACCCGGGGGGATATACGCAGTATTTT.

The V gene is TRBV15, the J gene TRBJ2-1; D gene ambiguous. Germline-derived CDR1 and CDR2 are LNHNV and YYDKDF (reference sequence). The V and J ends lost 3 bases and 7 bases respectively, with 19 bases between them. CDR3 length: 16 residues. DNA of the CDR3: TGTGCCACCAGCAGTCTCCCCGTAGGGCCAAGAAATGAGCAGTTCTTC. Amino acids: CATSSLPVGPRNEQFF.

The chain employs TRBV11-3 and TRBJ1-3; no definite D call. Trimming removed 1 base from V and 0 bases from J, with 7 bases in between. This CDR3 comprises 15 residues. Looked up from germline, CDR1 is SGHNT and CDR2 is YENEEA. In nucleotides, the CDR3 is TGTGCCAGCAGCTTAGGAGCATCCTCTGGAAACACCATATATTTT. Its translation: CASSLGASSGNTIYF.

V is TRBV20-1 and J is TRBJ1-2, with 10 bases that match TRBD1. Looked up from germline, CDR1 is DFQATT and CDR2 is SNEGSKA (reference sequence). J lost 8 bases, V lost 6 bases, and 6 bases had no gene match. The CDR3 contains 12 residues. As DNA, the CDR3 is TGCAGTGCGGGGGACAGGGGCAGCGGCTACACCTTC. Its translation: CSAGDRGSGYTF.

V gene TRBV11-2 combines with J gene TRBJ1-3, with D maybe TRBD1 (5 bases). Between the trimmed V and J ends, which lost 0 bases and 2 bases, there was a span of 11 bases. The V gene's germline CDR1 is SGHAT and CDR2 FQNNGV. This CDR3 has 16 amino acids. This CDR3 reads CASSLDRGTAGNTIYF. Here the CDR3 DNA reads TGTGCCAGCAGCTTAGATCGGGGGACGGCTGGAAACACCATATATTTT.

A few counts support this clonotype. The rearrangement uses TRBV6-1 and TRBJ1-1; 7 bases line up with TRBD1. V lost 6 bases, J lost 3 bases, and 7 bases stayed unmatched. The CDR3 runs to 14 residues. CDR1 is MNHNS, CDR2 SASEGT, per germline. CDR3 protein: CASSLQGGDTEAFF. In nucleotides, the CDR3 is TGTGCCAGCAGCCTTCAGGGGGGTGACACTGAAGCTTTCTTT.

This clonotype was observed a few times. V is TRBV6-2 or TRBV6-3 and J is TRBJ1-5; D is unclear. There are 13 residues in the CDR3. The V end lost 0 bases, the J end lost 5 bases, and 5 bases lay between the germline ends. Germline V lookup: CDR1 MNHEY, CDR2 SVGEGT. The CDR3 is CASSYSRDQPQHF. In DNA, the CDR3 is TGTGCCAGCAGTTACTCGAGGGATCAGCCCCAGCATTTT.

This chain uses TRBV6-2 or TRBV6-3 with TRBJ2-5; D perhaps matches TRBD2 (6 bases). V was cut by 2 bases and J by 6 bases, with 22 bases left in between. The CDR3 covers 17 residues. The germline gives CDR1 MNHEY, CDR2 SVGEGT. DNA of the CDR3: TGTGCCAGCAGTTACCCCCTAGGAGGGGCATTTGTTCAGACCCAGTACTTC. Its protein product is CASSYPLGGAFVQTQYF.

DNA of the CDR3: TGTGCCATCAGCGAAAGGGCACCCGGGACAGGGGGCGCGCAGCCCCAGCATTTT. Its translation: CAISERAPGTGGAQPQHF. The chain joins TRBV10-3 to TRBJ1-5, with TRBD1 matching over 12 bases. Germline lookup yields CDR1 ENHRY and CDR2 SYGVKD. V lost 6 bases to trimming and J lost 7 bases; unmatched junction nucleotides: 16. The CDR3 loop spans 18 amino acids.

The chain combines TRBV19 with TRBJ2-3; 8 bases are a match to TRBD2. The germline V gene encodes CDR1 LNHDA and CDR2 SQIVND (reference sequence). The V gene end was trimmed by 5 bases and the J gene end by 2 bases; junction bases not matched to a gene: 6. The CDR3 consists of 15 residues. CDR3 DNA: TGTGCCAGTAGTTGGCGCGGGGGGCACACAGATACGCAGTATTTT. Translating it yields CASSWRGGHTDTQYF.

This clonotype was seen a few times. This chain links TRBV3-1 with TRBJ2-1, with D maybe TRBD2 (6 bases). The germline V and J ends were trimmed by 4 bases and 7 bases, with 14 bases remaining between them. The CDR3 sequence is 14 residues long. From germline, CDR1 is LGHDT and CDR2 YNNKEL (reference sequence). The CDR3 DNA sequence: TGTGCCAGCAGCCTCCGGGACTTCAAGAATGAGCAGTTCTTC. Protein sequence: CASSLRDFKNEQFF.

The chain carries TRBV20-1 and TRBJ1-6; D gene uncertain. There are 17 residues in the CDR3. Deletions cut 4 bases from V and 0 bases from J, with 16 bases between. Germline V gene data show CDR1 as DFQATT and CDR2 as SNEGSKA (reference sequence). CDR3 coding DNA: TGCAGTGCTAAAGGGCTATCGACGGGCTCCTATAATTCACCCCTCCACTTT. The encoded protein is CSAKGLSTGSYNSPLHF.

This clonotype showed up just a few times. V gene TRBV7-9 combines with J gene TRBJ2-2; TRBD2 matches 9 bases. Unmatched junction bases numbered 2, after V lost 2 bases and J lost 4 bases. CDR3 length: 15 amino acids. Germline V gene sequence: CDR1 SEHNR, CDR2 FQNEAQ (reference sequence). The CDR3 loop reads CASSLLAGRTGELFF. The CDR3 DNA sequence: TGTGCCAGCAGCTTACTAGCGGGACGCACCGGGGAGCTGTTTTTT.

J is TRBJ1-6 and V is TRBV12-3 or TRBV12-4; possible D gene TRBD1, 5 bases. The CDR3 extends over 17 amino acids. V was clipped by 5 bases and J by 1 base, with 15 bases between them. The CDR3, as DNA: TGTGCCAGCAGTCGAACGGACATCTATTCCTATAATTCACCCCTCCACTTT. This encodes CASSRTDIYSYNSPLHF.

The chain uses TRBV7-2 and TRBJ2-1, with TRBD1 as a possible D gene (6 bases). V was pared by 7 bases and J by 7 bases, with 8 bases between. Germline V CDR1 and CDR2: SGHTA, FQGNSA. This CDR3 contains 11 residues. CDR3: CASTQGNEQFF. DNA of the CDR3: TGTGCCAGCACCCAGGGGAATGAGCAGTTCTTC.

The J gene is TRBJ1-5, the V gene TRBV6-2 or TRBV6-3; possibly TRBD1 for D (5 bases). Germline V lookup: CDR1 MNHEY, CDR2 SVGEGT. Trimming stripped 2 bases from V and 7 bases from J, with 21 bases between. The CDR3 spans 17 residues. The CDR3: CASSYVMPITRVQPQHF. The CDR3 region has the DNA TGTGCCAGCAGTTACGTTATGCCGATAACCAGGGTACAGCCCCAGCATTTT.

The CDR3 DNA reads as TGTGCCAGCAGCTTAGGGGCAGGGTGGGGACAGCCCCAGCATTTT. It translates to CASSLGAGWGQPQHF. V and J are TRBV7-6 and TRBJ1-5; D perhaps matches TRBD1 (5 bases). CDR1 is SGHVS and CDR2 is FNYEAQ in the germline V gene. Deletions cut 1 base from V and 7 bases from J, with 14 bases between. CDR3 size: 15 residues.

This clonotype has a handful of counts. The rearrangement joins TRBV6-2 or TRBV6-3 to TRBJ2-5; 7 nucleotides align to TRBD2. This CDR3 has 13 amino acids. The V and J ends lost 7 bases and 5 bases, in that order; junction bases with no gene match: 7. Germline V gene sequence: CDR1 MNHEY, CDR2 SVGEGT. CDR3 bases: TGTGCCAGCATCCCGGGAGGAGTGGAGACCCAGTACTTC. As protein: CASIPGGVETQYF.

The chain uses TRBV19 and TRBJ1-3, with no clear D. Looked up from germline, CDR1 is LNHDA and CDR2 is SQIVND (reference sequence). Trimming took off 1 base at V and 3 bases at J, with 10 bases between the two ends. The CDR3 spans 15 residues. The CDR3 DNA reads TGTGCCAGTAGTATAGGTGGAACGATTGGAAACACCATATATTTT. It encodes CASSIGGTIGNTIYF.

This chain joins TRBV7-8 and TRBJ1-1; D unclear. CDR1 is SGHVS, CDR2 FQNEAQ, per germline. The CDR3 is 14 residues long. V gave up 0 bases and J gave up 5 bases, with 10 bases separating them. CDR3 sequence: CASSLALGWTEAFF. The CDR3 coding sequence is TGTGCCAGCAGCTTAGCGCTGGGGTGGACTGAAGCTTTCTTT.

This clonotype turned up a few times. The chain carries TRBV6-1 and TRBJ1-2, with a possible D match to TRBD1 (6 bases). CDR1 and CDR2 from the germline V gene are MNHNS and SASEGT. The germline V and J ends were trimmed by 6 bases and 1 base, with 12 bases remaining between them. The CDR3 spans 14 residues. Here the CDR3 DNA reads TGTGCCAGCAGGGAACAGGGTCGTAACTATGGCTACACCTTC. As protein: CASREQGRNYGYTF.

V is TRBV6-1 and J is TRBJ2-3; perhaps D is TRBD1 or TRBD2 (6 bases each). Per the germline V gene, CDR1 is MNHNS and CDR2 is SASEGT. With 2 bases removed from V and 13 bases from J, the gap between germline ends came to 13 bases. The CDR3 has 12 amino acids. For the CDR3, the DNA is TGTGCCAGCAGTGAACGGGGGCGAGATAAGTATTTT. It codes for CASSERGRDKYF.

DNA of the CDR3: TGTGCCAGCAGTTTAATCCAGGGGTACGAGCAGTACTTC. Translated, it gives CASSLIQGYEQYF. J is TRBJ2-7 and V is TRBV27; tentatively, D is TRBD1 (6 bases). The length of the CDR3 is 13 residues. Germline V gene sequence: CDR1 MNHEY, CDR2 SMNVEV (reference sequence). Deletions cut 2 bases from V and 4 bases from J, with 9 bases between.

CDR3 region: CASSLYEGSYNSPLHF. The CDR3 DNA is TGTGCCAGCAGCTTGTACGAGGGATCCTATAATTCACCCCTCCACTTT. The rearrangement links TRBV5-8 to TRBJ1-6; D gene ambiguous. Looked up from germline, CDR1 is SGHTS and CDR2 is YDEGEE. Trimming took off 1 base at V and 1 base at J, with 9 bases between the two ends. The CDR3 is 16 amino acids.

This chain links TRBV20-1 with TRBJ2-7; weak D call: TRBD2 (5 bases). The CDR3 contains 15 residues. Germline loops: CDR1 DFQATT, CDR2 SNEGSKA (reference sequence). V was pared by 1 base and J by 4 bases, with 17 bases between. CDR3 coding DNA: TGCAGTGCTAGAGTTGGTCTAGCCGGAGGTTACGAGCAGTACTTC. This encodes CSARVGLAGGYEQYF.

This clonotype was seen a few times. CDR3: CAISGGGDQPQHF. CDR3 DNA: TGTGCCATCAGTGGAGGGGGGGATCAGCCCCAGCATTTT. This sequence joins TRBV10-3 and TRBJ1-5; perhaps TRBD1 as D (6 bases). The CDR3 totals 13 residues. V lost 4 bases to trimming and J lost 5 bases, with 9 bases between them. Germline CDR1 ENHRY, CDR2 SYGVKD.

Only a few counts were recorded for this clonotype. The chain is built from TRBV19 and TRBJ1-2; no definite D call. The V end lost 3 bases, the J end lost 2 bases, and 16 bases lay between the germline ends. Germline V gives CDR1 LNHDA, CDR2 SQIVND (reference sequence). The CDR3 extends over 16 amino acids. For the CDR3, the DNA is TGTGCCAGTAGTATCCCCCGGGAAAATTCCAACTATGGCTACACCTTC. Its translation is CASSIPRENSNYGYTF. The entire variable domain, with the rest obtained from reference TRBV19 and TRBJ1-2, is as follows: DGGITQSPKYLFRKEGQNVTLSCEQNLNHDAMYWYRQDPGQGLRLIYYSQIVNDFQKGDIAEGYSVSREKKESFPLTVTSAQKNPTAFYLCASSIPRENSNYGYTFGSGTRLTVV.

This clonotype was detected only a few times. This chain joins TRBV6-1 and TRBJ2-1; 8 nucleotides line up with TRBD2. Germline CDR1 and CDR2: MNHNS and SASEGT. Trimming took 7 bases from V and 4 from J; bases not matched to a gene: 9. This CDR3 is built from 15 residues. The CDR3 sequence is CASMGAGVGYNEQFF. The CDR3 bases are TGTGCCAGCATGGGAGCGGGAGTGGGGTACAATGAGCAGTTCTTC.